One T cell receptor (beta chain) is described in this entry. This sample was taken from a study of blood T cell repertoires in COVID-19. Study details: From the United States, Italy and Spain came samples of acute and convalescent COVID-19.

Germline CDR1 is SGDLS and CDR2 is YYNGEE. The CDR3 has 14 amino acids. The V gene end was trimmed by 7 bases and the J gene end by 5 bases; junction bases not matched to a gene: 5. This table comes from immunoSEQ multiplex PCR, and its TCRdb copy is limited to in-frame clones, with some not included. The sample contains under 200,000 clones, approximately 86% of which appear only once. The source of this sequence is a man aged 70-80 years with acute or convalescent COVID-19. Material for sequencing was peripheral blood. The V gene is TRBV9, the J gene TRBJ2-2; 10 nucleotides align to TRBD2. The CDR3 here is CASQREGPTGELFF. In DNA, the CDR3 is TGTGCCAGCCAGCGGGAGGGCCCGACCGGGGAGCTGTTTTTT. The variable domain in full, completed from reference TRBV9 and TRBJ2-2, reads DSGVTQTPKHLITATGQRVTLRCSPRSGDLSVYWYQQSLDQGLQFLIQYYNGEERAKGNILERFSAQQFPDLHSELNLSSLELGDSALYFCASQREGPTGELFFGEGSRLTVL.